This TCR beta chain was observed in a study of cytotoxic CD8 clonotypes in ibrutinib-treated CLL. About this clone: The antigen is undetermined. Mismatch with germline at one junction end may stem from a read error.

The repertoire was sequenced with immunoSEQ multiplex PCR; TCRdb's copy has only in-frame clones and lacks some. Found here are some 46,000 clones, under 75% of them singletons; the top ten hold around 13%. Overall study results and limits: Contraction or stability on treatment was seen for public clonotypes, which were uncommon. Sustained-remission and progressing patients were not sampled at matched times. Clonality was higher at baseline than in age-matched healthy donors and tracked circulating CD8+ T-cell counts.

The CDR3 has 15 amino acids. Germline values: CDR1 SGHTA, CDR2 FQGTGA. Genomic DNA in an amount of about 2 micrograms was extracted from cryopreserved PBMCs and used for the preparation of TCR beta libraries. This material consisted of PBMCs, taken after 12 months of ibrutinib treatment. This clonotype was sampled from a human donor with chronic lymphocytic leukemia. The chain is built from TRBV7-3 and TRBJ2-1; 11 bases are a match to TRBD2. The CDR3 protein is CASSLGTSGHNAQFF. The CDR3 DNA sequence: TGTGCCAGCAGCTTAGGGACTAGCGGCCACAATGCGCAGTTCTTC.